The rows below give T cell receptor beta chains drawn from one sample of a study of STAT5B mutations in CD4+ large granular lymphocyte leukemia. Produced via immunoSEQ multiplex PCR; TCRdb's table is partial and in-frame only. The sample carries 20,000 to 25,000 clones, 74% recorded once. The material sequenced was CD4+ T cells from blood buffy coats. The receptors shown here come from a human donor in good health. Each CDR3 is given with its conserved first and last residue. A D gene is named only where the DNA matches it firmly. Expanded clones are given a class, and other clones once, few, many or no size at all.

V gene	D gene	clone size	J gene	CDR3 DNA	CDR3 protein
TRBV7-3	TRBD2	NA	TRBJ2-5	TGTGCCAGCAGCTTAACGGGGCCTATAGCGGGGTTTCAAGAGACCCAGTACTTC	CASSLTGPIAGFQETQYF
TRBV6-5	NA	NA	TRBJ1-2	TGTGCCAGCAGCCAGGGACCCCAGGGCTACACCTTC	CASSQGPQGYTF
TRBV27	NA	few	TRBJ1-2	TGTGCCAGCAGTTTCCGAGGTATCTATGGCTACACCTTC	CASSFRGIYGYTF
TRBV6-6	NA	few	TRBJ2-2	TGTGCCAGCAGACAGGGTTACACCGGGGAGCTGTTTTTT	CASRQGYTGELFF
TRBV5-1	TRBD1	NA	TRBJ1-1	TGCGCCAGCAGCTTATCGGGGACAGGGAACACTGAAGCTTTCTTT	CASSLSGTGNTEAFF
TRBV6-6	NA	NA	TRBJ1-6	TGTGCCAGCAGTACCGGGACGCCGCGTAATTCACCCCTCCACTTT	CASSTGTPRNSPLHF
TRBV9	NA	few	TRBJ1-2	TGTGCCAGCAGCGTAGGAGGGGGACGATCTAACTATGGCTACACCTTC	CASSVGGGRSNYGYTF
TRBV7-9	NA	medium-sized	TRBJ1-1	TGTGCCAGCAGCTTAAGTTTGGGGACTGAAGCTTTCTTT	CASSLSLGTEAFF
TRBV14	NA	NA	TRBJ1-4	TGTGCCAGCAGCCTCCAGCTTAATGAAAAACTGTTTTTT	CASSLQLNEKLFF
TRBV7-7	TRBD2	NA	TRBJ2-5	TGTGCTAGCAGCTTTAGTGGCGGGGGGGGAGAGACCCAGTACTTC	CASSFSGGGGETQYF
TRBV19	TRBD1	NA	TRBJ2-4	TGTGCCAGTAGACCTACAGGGGGATGGGCCAAAAACATTCAGTACTTC	CASRPTGGWAKNIQYF